One sample yielded the 8 T cell receptor beta chains listed below, sequenced in a study of Graves' ophthalmopathy and Graves' hyperthyroidism. Amplified TCR beta CDR3 regions were obtained using RNA transcripts as template. HTBI primers served in a first-round RT-PCR, which a second-round multiplex PCR followed. MiXCR, applied by TCRdb to the multiplex PCR reads, yields one record per CDR3 protein. The table has under 250,000 distinct CDR3 sequences, about a fifth seen once; the top ten hold 35% to 55%. The specimen was peripheral blood. These receptors all come from a woman aged 50 to 60 with Graves' ophthalmopathy.

The chain couples TRBV11-2 to TRBJ2-7; no clear D. Germline assignment: CDR1 SGHAT and CDR2 FQNNGV. V lost 0 bases and J 2 bases, leaving 8 bases between the germline ends. The CDR3 is 14 residues long. CDR3 bases: TGTGCCAGCAGCTTAGAGAACAGACCCTACGAGCAGTACTTC. It is translated as CASSLENRPYEQYF.

This clonotype was recorded at least ten times. CDR3 DNA sequence: TGCAGCGCCGAAGGCTGGAACACTGAAGCTTTCTTT. It specifies CSAEGWNTEAFF. The chain is built from TRBV29-1 and TRBJ1-1; D gene unclear. Trimming left V 7 bases short and J 1 base short, with 10 bases between. The CDR3 has 12 amino acids. CDR1 is SQVTM and CDR2 is ANQGSEA in the germline V gene.

The J gene is TRBJ2-7, the V gene TRBV6-2 or TRBV6-3; D gene ambiguous. V gave up 0 bases and J gave up 3 bases, with 6 bases separating them. The CDR3 is 13 residues long. The V gene's germline CDR1 is MNHEY and CDR2 SVGEGT. The CDR3 DNA is TGTGCCAGCAGTTACTCATACCGCTACGAGCAGTACTTC. Protein sequence: CASSYSYRYEQYF.

This clonotype has at least ten counts. The gene calls are TRBV12-3 or TRBV12-4 and TRBJ2-1; 7 bases are shared with TRBD1. CDR3 length: 14 residues. J was trimmed by 1 base and V by 6 bases; bases with no gene match: 3. Here the CDR3 DNA reads TGTGCCAGCAGCCGACAGGGATCCTACAATGAGCAGTTCTTC. Its translation is CASSRQGSYNEQFF.

Only a few counts were recorded for this clonotype. The J gene is TRBJ1-5, the V gene TRBV19; D unclear. The V gene's germline CDR1 is LNHDA and CDR2 SQIVND (reference sequence). V lost 3 bases and J 7 bases, leaving 10 bases between the germline ends. This CDR3 is 13 amino acids long. The CDR3 coding sequence is TGTGCCAGTAGTATGGCCGAAGAGCAGCCCCAGCATTTT. Its translation: CASSMAEEQPQHF.

This clonotype occurred once. The CDR3 DNA is TGTGCCAGCAGTACGGACACGTCCTACGAGCAGTACTTC. Protein: CASSTDTSYEQYF. This chain connects TRBV12-3 or TRBV12-4 to TRBJ2-7; the D gene is possibly TRBD1 (5 bases). Trimming stripped 5 bases from V and 1 base from J, with 9 bases between. The CDR3 loop spans 13 amino acids.

This clonotype was counted many times. This chain uses TRBV6-5 with TRBJ1-1, with a possible D match to TRBD1 (5 bases). Looked up from germline, CDR1 is MNHEY and CDR2 is SVGAGI. Trimming removed 2 bases at V and 7 bases at J, with 8 bases between. This CDR3 region has 12 residues. This chain's CDR3 is CASSYRGDEAFF. The CDR3 coding sequence is TGTGCCAGCAGTTACCGGGGGGATGAAGCTTTCTTT.

CDR3 in amino acids: CSAPEGTSGSDIQYF. The CDR3 bases are TGCAGTGCCCCCGAGGGGACTAGCGGGAGCGACATTCAGTACTTC. The chain links TRBV20-1 to TRBJ2-4, with 14 bases identical to TRBD2. V lost 6 bases to trimming and J lost 8 bases; unmatched junction nucleotides: 9. In germline, CDR1 is DFQATT, CDR2 SNEGSKA (reference sequence). The CDR3 consists of 15 residues.